This TCR beta chain was captured by sequencing in a study of CD8+ T cells in alopecia areata (dated by TCRdb to between 2017 and 2018). Describing the broader study: In both human patients and the C3H/HeJ mouse model, the study applied high-throughput TCRbeta sequencing to look at T cell clonal expansion in alopecia areata. RNA was extracted with the PAXgene miRNA kit for fixed scalp, the miRNeasy kit for PBMCs, and the RNeasy kit for mouse skin. Amplification of TCRbeta CDR3 regions was done by immunoSEQ multiplex PCR using 35 Vbeta forward primers and 13 Jbeta reverse primers. Scalp clonality was compared among normal scalp (n=4), patchy alopecia areata scalp (n=8), and alopecia totalis/universalis scalp (n=8). Scalp tissue and sorted CD4+ and CD8+ peripheral blood T cells from patchy and totalis/universalis alopecia areata patients and from healthy controls were covered by human TCRbeta sequencing.

Library preparation used the immunoSEQ multiplex PCR assay. RNA was extracted from all samples and reverse transcribed into cDNA, which served as template for TCR sequencing. SuperScript III was used to make first-strand cDNA, primed with a 2:1 mix of oligo-dT and random hexamers. A synthetic immune receptor repertoire was used to gauge amplification bias, and whatever bias remained was removed computationally. The paper's processing steps were these. Raw reads were preprocessed to remove errors, and CDR3 was defined according to IMGT conventions as the region from the conserved cysteine to phenylalanine. Clonality was calculated as 1 minus Shannon entropy normalized by log2 of the number of productive unique TCRs. CD4 or CD8 identity of scalp clones was inferred by cross-referencing scalp TCRbeta sequences with sorted blood CD4 and CD8 repertoires. Not all clones reach the TCRdb copy of this immuneACCESS table, which keeps in-frame sequences only. Checked studies attribute under half of the gap to unresolved V genes and leave the rest unexplained. That table furnishes V, J and clone size, whereas the DNA furnished D and trimming. This sample comprises about 200,000 clones, roughly three fifths of them detected only once. Of the sample, 4.9% falls within the top ten clones.

About this clone itself: Which antigen it targets is not known. One base away there is no much larger clone; base qualities are not given.

Overall study results and their limits: Lesional scalp, especially in alopecia totalis/universalis, showed higher clonality and more expanded CD8+ clones than normal scalp, suggesting antigenic drive. Unlike mouse skin, where gammadelta T cells dominate, normal human skin contains resident alphabeta T cells that get sequenced too, which complicates analysis of the scalp TCR repertoire. Shared TCR sequences between patients were less evident than in mice, which may be partly attributable to HLA diversity in the patient population.

PBMCs were isolated by density centrifugation and stained for CD3, CD4 and CD8, and CD4+ and CD8+ T cells were sorted on a FACSAria. Scalp biopsies and blood samples were obtained from unaffected controls. The sequencing input was CD8+ T cells sorted from blood. The receptor was derived from a human donor in good health.

The DNA is as follows: TGTGCCAGCAGTCCCGGATTCAGGGATACGGAGCTGTTTTTT. This sequence encodes CASSPGFRDTELFF. In this chain, TRBV6-5 is recombined with TRBJ2-2, and TRBD1 may be the D gene, going by 5 matching bases. The trim is 5 bases for V and 10 bases for J, with a gap of 17 bases between the germline ends. According to the germline V gene, CDR1 reads MNHEY and CDR2 reads SVGAGI. The CDR3, from cysteine to phenylalanine, totals 14 residues. The kept DNA is CDR3 alone, 42 bases in frame from the first base.